Sequencing of this TCR beta chain was carried out in a study of T cell responses to AZD1222 COVID-19 vaccine. The study's findings and limits: Variant regions that are unmutated are reportedly the target of nearly half of spike-specific TCRs. Mostly white British, mostly female donors; authors suggested clonal diversity may be underestimated.

In the case of this clone: As yet, its antigen is unknown.

Trimming took 6 bases from V and 0 from J, leaving 3 bases between them. This CDR3 is built from 12 residues. Germline values: CDR1 SGHTA, CDR2 FQGNSA. Only in-frame clones appear in the TCRdb table, and some are missing; sequencing was by immunoSEQ multiplex PCR. This table has approximately 200,000 clones, 85% to 95% appearing once. Second-dose timings of about 4 or about 12 weeks were pooled. This sequence was found in an adult who received the AZD1222 COVID-19 vaccine. The chain is built from TRBV7-2 and TRBJ1-5; D gene unclear. The sample consisted of peripheral blood, taken 28 days after the second AZD1222 dose. The CDR3 DNA follows: TGTGCCAGCAGTTATAGCAATCAGCCCCAGCATTTT. Translating gives CASSYSNQPQHF.